The 25 T cell receptor beta chains in this list originate from one sample, sequenced in a study of beta chain features in type 1 diabetes. Isolated RNA was reverse transcribed in full, so expressed TCRB transcripts were sequenced. Sequencing was performed with immunoSEQ multiplex PCR; in TCRdb, only in-frame clones are kept and a portion is missing. The table shows roughly 230,000 clones, with 9.6% occurring only once. The sequencing input was naive CD4+ T cells from blood. Receptor source: a woman younger than 30 in good health.

V and J are TRBV2 and TRBJ1-4; 8 nucleotides align to TRBD1. The trim removed 6 bases at V and 0 bases at J, leaving 12 bases unmatched. This CDR3 is built from 18 residues. The V gene's germline CDR1 is SNHLY and CDR2 FYNNEI. CDR3 loop: CASSMDRVTETTNEKLFF. Written as DNA, the CDR3 is TGTGCCAGCAGCATGGACAGGGTGACCGAAACAACTAATGAAAAACTGTTTTTT.

The chain is built from TRBV6-1 and TRBJ2-3, with D tentatively TRBD2 (5 bases). This CDR3 has 14 amino acids. The germline V gene has CDR1 MNHNS and CDR2 SASEGT. V lost 6 bases and J lost 4, with 14 bases in between. The CDR3 nucleotides are TGTGCCAGCAGAGGAGGATCCCCCGCAGATACGCAGTATTTT. Translating it yields CASRGGSPADTQYF.

This chain connects TRBV10-2 to TRBJ1-2, with D hard to call. The CDR3 runs to 14 residues. Germline-derived CDR1 and CDR2 are WSHSY and SAAADI. Between the trimmed V and J ends, which lost 1 base and 7 bases, there was a span of 13 bases. The CDR3 nucleotides are TGCGCCAGCAGTGAGTACACCTGGCCGGGTGGCTACACCTTC. Its protein product is CASSEYTWPGGYTF.

This clone was detected only a few times. The V and J genes are TRBV7-3 and TRBJ1-1, with a weak D call TRBD1 (5 bases). Germline-derived CDR1 and CDR2 are SGHTA and FQGTGA. V was pared by 5 bases and J by 5 bases, with 15 bases between. The CDR3 is made up of 14 amino acids. The CDR3 spells CASSPGHLGTEAFF. In nucleotides, the CDR3 is TGTGCCAGCAGCCCCGGACACCTGGGGACTGAAGCTTTCTTT.

This clone was counted only a few times. The gene calls are TRBV4-1 and TRBJ1-2, with a tentative D call TRBD1 (6 bases). The CDR3 has 20 residues. V gave up 2 bases and J gave up 5 bases, with 30 bases separating them. The germline gives CDR1 MGHRA, CDR2 YSYEKL. CDR3 DNA: TGCGCCAGCAGCCAACTGCAAAAGGGGGAAGTGAGCGGGGGCGCTTATGGCTACACCTTC. As protein: CASSQLQKGEVSGGAYGYTF.

The chain employs TRBV19 and TRBJ2-1, with D possibly TRBD2 on 6 matching bases. This CDR3 spans 11 amino acids. The germline V gene has CDR1 LNHDA and CDR2 SQIVND (reference sequence). V shed 6 bases and J shed 9 bases, with 9 bases lying between them. The CDR3 DNA reads TGTGCCAGTAGGTTGGGGGGTGAGCAGTTCTTC. It specifies CASRLGGEQFF. The whole variable domain, filled in from reference TRBV19 and TRBJ2-1, reads DGGITQSPKYLFRKEGQNVTLSCEQNLNHDAMYWYRQDPGQGLRLIYYSQIVNDFQKGDIAEGYSVSREKKESFPLTVTSAQKNPTAFYLCASRLGGEQFFGPGTRLTVL.

The chain joins TRBV6-1 to TRBJ1-1; D may be TRBD1 (5 bases). Germline CDR1 is MNHNS and CDR2 is SASEGT. The CDR3 extends over 14 amino acids. V shed 4 bases and J shed 2 bases, with 11 bases lying between them. This CDR3 reads CASSATGDNTEAFF. In DNA, the CDR3 is TGTGCCAGCAGTGCAACGGGGGACAACACTGAAGCTTTCTTT.

The CDR3: CASSPRTGYYGYTF. DNA of the CDR3: TGTGCCAGCAGCCCAAGGACAGGCTACTATGGCTACACCTTC. V and J are TRBV7-9 and TRBJ1-2; 7 nucleotides match TRBD1. The CDR3 spans 14 residues. Trimming cost V 5 bases and J 3 bases; bases outside gene matches: 6. Germline loops: CDR1 SEHNR, CDR2 FQNEAQ (reference sequence). The complete variable domain, with remaining parts taken from reference TRBV7-9 and TRBJ1-2, reads DTGVSQNPRHKITKRGQNVTFRCDPISEHNRLYWYRQTLGQGPEFLTYFQNEAQLEKSRLLSDRFSAERPKGSFSTLEIQRTEQGDSAMYLCASSPRTGYYGYTFGSGTRLTVV.

This chain connects TRBV5-8 to TRBJ1-2; D gene unclear. V shed 4 bases and J shed 8 bases, with 18 bases lying between them. Germline CDR1 is SGHTS and CDR2 is YDEGEE. The CDR3 length is 14 residues. DNA for the CDR3: TGTGCCAGCAGCAACACGTTTCGGGCGGGGGGCTACACCTTC. It translates to CASSNTFRAGGYTF. Supplemented by reference TRBV5-8 and TRBJ1-2, the full variable domain reads EAGVTQSPTHLIKTRGQQATLRCSPISGHTSVYWYQQALGLGLQFLLWYDEGEERNRGNFPPRFSGRQFPNYSSELNVNALELEDSALYLCASSNTFRAGGYTFGSGTRLTVV.

This clone was seen only a few times. V gene TRBV5-1 combines with J gene TRBJ1-1; 9 bases are a match to TRBD1. J lost 13 bases, V lost 4 bases, and 17 bases had no gene match. Per the germline V gene, CDR1 is SGHRS and CDR2 is YFSETQ. The CDR3 contains 15 residues. Written as DNA, the CDR3 is TGCGCCAGCAGCAGAGGAGGCGGGACAGGGATTGTCGGTTTCTTT. It yields the protein CASSRGGGTGIVGFF. The complete variable domain, with remaining parts taken from reference TRBV5-1 and TRBJ1-1, reads KAGVTQTPRYLIKTRGQQVTLSCSPISGHRSVSWYQQTPGQGLQFLFEYFSETQRNKGNFPGRFSGRQFSNSRSEMNVSTLELGDSALYLCASSRGGGTGIVGFFGQGTRLTVV.

The V call is TRBV5-1, the J call TRBJ2-5; weak D call: TRBD2 (5 bases). The CDR3 is 14 residues long. Trimming left V 0 bases short and J 0 bases short, with 6 bases between. Germline V gene sequence: CDR1 SGHRS, CDR2 YFSETQ. The CDR3 DNA reads as TGCGCCAGCAGCTTGGCGGGGAACCAAGAGACCCAGTACTTC. It is translated as CASSLAGNQETQYF.

This clone was seen more than once but under ten times. The chain links TRBV19 to TRBJ1-5; D unclear. This CDR3 is built from 14 residues. V gave up 3 bases and J gave up 4 bases, with 10 bases separating them. Germline lookup yields CDR1 LNHDA and CDR2 SQIVND (reference sequence). Here the CDR3 DNA reads TGTGCCAGTAGTATTGGGAGGTATAATCAGCCCCAGCATTTT. As protein: CASSIGRYNQPQHF.

In its sample, this clone was seen a few times. This chain links TRBV5-1 with TRBJ1-1, with TRBD1 identical over 7 bases. The CDR3 is made up of 15 amino acids. Trimming took 4 bases from V and 0 from J; bases not matched to a gene: 6. The germline CDR1 and CDR2 sequences are SGHRS and YFSETQ. CDR3 amino acids: CASSPGQAMNTEAFF. The DNA of the CDR3 is TGCGCCAGCAGCCCTGGACAGGCCATGAACACTGAAGCTTTCTTT.

This clone was counted between two and nine times. This chain links TRBV5-1 with TRBJ1-2; maybe TRBD1 (6 bases). Germline V gene sequence: CDR1 SGHRS, CDR2 YFSETQ. The CDR3 extends over 16 amino acids. The V gene lost 2 bases and the J gene lost 1 base, with 15 bases spanning the gap. CDR3 in amino acids: CASSFVDWTVNYGYTF. The CDR3 DNA follows: TGCGCCAGCAGCTTTGTGGATTGGACAGTTAACTATGGCTACACCTTC.

This clone was found a few times. The CDR3 region is CASSINDRAGNTIYF. Written as DNA, the CDR3 is TGTGCCAGCAGCATAAACGACAGGGCTGGAAACACCATATATTTT. The chain employs TRBV9 and TRBJ1-3; 7 nucleotides match TRBD1. With V trimmed by 4 bases and J by 2 bases, 6 bases remained unmatched. The CDR3 length is 15 residues. The germline V gene encodes CDR1 SGDLS and CDR2 YYNGEE.

This clone was detected only a few times. The CDR3 bases are TGTGCCAGCAGTTTACCCGGACAGGGTTTCCTCAGGGGGTACTTC. Translation: CASSLPGQGFLRGYF. The gene calls are TRBV28 and TRBJ2-4; 8 nucleotides line up with TRBD1. Germline-derived CDR1 and CDR2 are MDHEN and SYDVKM. V lost 2 bases and J lost 15; bases outside the gene matches: 15. CDR3 length: 15 amino acids.

The chain employs TRBV30 and TRBJ1-1; a weak D match, TRBD1 (6 bases). V lost 3 bases to trimming and J lost 1 base, with 21 bases between them. The CDR3 runs 17 residues. The germline V gene has CDR1 GTSNPN and CDR2 SVGIG (reference sequence). CDR3 nucleotides: TGTGCCTGGAGCGTCACCCTCCTCGCCAGGGGGAACACTGAAGCTTTCTTT. As protein: CAWSVTLLARGNTEAFF.

This clone has more than one count but fewer than ten. This chain connects TRBV2 to TRBJ1-6; D gene uncertain. This CDR3 has 14 amino acids. V lost 10 bases, J lost 8 bases, and 18 bases lay in between. Germline CDR1 reads SNHLY; CDR2 reads FYNNEI. In DNA form, the CDR3 reads TGTGCCAACCTGAGGATGGCAAACGATTCACCCCTCCACTTT. Translating gives CANLRMANDSPLHF.

The chain carries TRBV6-6 and TRBJ2-6; D gene unclear. CDR1 and CDR2 (germline): MNHNY, SVGAGI (reference sequence). Trimming left V 10 bases short and J 2 bases short, with 9 bases between. The length of the CDR3 is 13 residues. CDR3 sequence (DNA): TGTGCCATTGGCCACCCTGGGGCCAACGTCCTGACTTTC. Amino acid sequence: CAIGHPGANVLTF.

This clone was counted between two and nine times. The chain recombines TRBV25-1 with TRBJ1-5; D unclear. V was pared by 6 bases and J by 2 bases, with 5 bases between. Germline V gene sequence: CDR1 MGHDK, CDR2 SYGVNS. This CDR3 has 12 amino acids. The CDR3: CASSVGNQPQHF. CDR3 in DNA: TGTGCCAGCAGCGTAGGCAATCAGCCCCAGCATTTT.

The CDR3 nucleotides are TGTGCCAGCAGCGGGCGGGGGAACACTGAAGCTTTCTTT. Its protein product is CASSGRGNTEAFF. This chain joins TRBV5-6 and TRBJ1-1; D remains unclear. This CDR3 is 13 amino acids long. Between the trimmed V and J ends, which lost 4 bases and 1 base, there was a span of 8 bases. Germline lookup yields CDR1 SGHDT and CDR2 YYEEEE.

This clone has a handful of counts. V is TRBV30 and J is TRBJ2-5; 7 bases are a match to TRBD2. The end of the DNA aligns better with TRBJ2-7, so the J call may be wrong. CDR1 and CDR2 (germline): GTSNPN, SVGIG (reference sequence). The CDR3 totals 13 residues. For the CDR3, the DNA is TGTGCCTGGAAGGAGCGGGAACGCTACGAGCAGTACTTC. It specifies CAWKERERYEQYF.

The table lists this clone with a few counts. The chain is built from TRBV30 and TRBJ1-4; D gene uncertain. This CDR3 contains 11 residues. Germline values: CDR1 GTSNPN, CDR2 SVGIG (reference sequence). The V and J ends lost 6 bases and 8 bases respectively, with 10 bases between them. CDR3 sequence: CACREREKLFF. In DNA, the CDR3 is TGTGCCTGCCGCGAACGAGAAAAACTGTTTTTT.

CDR3 sequence reads: CASSQAGRLVNTEAFF. CDR3 nucleotide sequence: TGTGCCAGCAGCCAGGCAGGGAGGTTAGTGAACACTGAAGCTTTCTTT. The chain couples TRBV14 to TRBJ1-1; D might be TRBD1 (5 bases). The CDR3 covers 16 residues. Trimming left V 3 bases short and J 0 bases short, with 14 bases between. Germline CDR1 reads SGHDN; CDR2 reads FVKESK.

This clone was seen more than once but under ten times. The genes are TRBV30 and TRBJ1-6; D gene uncertain. CDR1 and CDR2 from the germline V gene are GTSNPN and SVGIG (reference sequence). The CDR3 length is 16 residues. Trimming removed 0 bases at V and 7 bases at J, with 16 bases between. The CDR3 reads CAWSVGVGRMNSPLHF. CDR3 bases: TGTGCCTGGAGTGTAGGAGTGGGTCGGATGAATTCACCCCTCCACTTT.